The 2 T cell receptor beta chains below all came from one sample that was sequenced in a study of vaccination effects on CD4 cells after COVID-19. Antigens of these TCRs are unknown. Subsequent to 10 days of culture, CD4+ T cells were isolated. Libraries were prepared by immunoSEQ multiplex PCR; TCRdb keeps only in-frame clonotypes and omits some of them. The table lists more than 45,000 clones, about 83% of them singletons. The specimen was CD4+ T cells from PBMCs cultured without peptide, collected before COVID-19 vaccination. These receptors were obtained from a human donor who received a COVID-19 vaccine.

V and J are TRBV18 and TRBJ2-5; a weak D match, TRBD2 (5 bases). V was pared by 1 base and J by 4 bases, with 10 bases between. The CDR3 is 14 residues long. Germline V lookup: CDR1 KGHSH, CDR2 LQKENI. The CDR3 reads CASSPQQGRETQYF. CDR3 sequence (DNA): TGTGCCAGCTCACCACAGCAAGGGAGAGAGACCCAGTACTTC.

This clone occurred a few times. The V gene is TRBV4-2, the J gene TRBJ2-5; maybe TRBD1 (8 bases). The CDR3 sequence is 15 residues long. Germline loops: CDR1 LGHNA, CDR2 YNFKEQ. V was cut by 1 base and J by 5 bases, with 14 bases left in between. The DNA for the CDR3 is TGTGCCAGCAGCCAAGGGACAGGGAGGGAGGAGACCCAGTACTTC. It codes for CASSQGTGREETQYF.